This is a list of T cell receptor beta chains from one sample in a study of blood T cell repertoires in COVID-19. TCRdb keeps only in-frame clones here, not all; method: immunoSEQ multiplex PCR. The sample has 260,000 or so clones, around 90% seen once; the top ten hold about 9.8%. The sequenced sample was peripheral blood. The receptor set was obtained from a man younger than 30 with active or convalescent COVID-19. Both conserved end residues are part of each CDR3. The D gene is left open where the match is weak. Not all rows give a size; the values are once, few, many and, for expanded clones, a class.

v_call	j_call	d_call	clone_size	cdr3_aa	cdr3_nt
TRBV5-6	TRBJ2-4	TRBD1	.	CASSSGTGWAKNIQYF	TGTGCCAGCAGCTCCGGGACAGGGTGGGCCAAAAACATTCAGTACTTC
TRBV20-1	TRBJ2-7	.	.	CSASWGAYEQYF	TGCAGTGCTAGTTGGGGAGCCTACGAGCAGTACTTC
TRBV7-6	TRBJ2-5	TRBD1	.	CASSLAGRGYQETQYF	TGTGCCAGCAGCTTAGCGGGCAGGGGGTACCAAGAGACCCAGTACTTC
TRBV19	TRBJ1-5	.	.	CASTPGRGSNQPQHF	TGTGCCAGTACCCCTGGCCGAGGAAGCAATCAGCCCCAGCATTTT
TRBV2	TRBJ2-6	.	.	CASKLSSGANVLTF	TGTGCCAGCAAGCTTTCCTCTGGGGCCAACGTCCTGACTTTC
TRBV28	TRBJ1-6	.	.	CASSPNPTTGSYNSPLHF	TGTGCCAGCAGTCCGAACCCTACGACAGGCTCCTATAATTCACCCCTCCACTTT
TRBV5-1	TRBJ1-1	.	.	CASREGRHTEAFF	TGCGCCAGCAGGGAGGGGAGGCACACTGAAGCTTTCTTT
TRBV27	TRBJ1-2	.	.	CASSFGGAHYGYTF	TGTGCCAGCAGTTTTGGGGGGGCACACTATGGCTACACCTTC
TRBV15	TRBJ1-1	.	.	CATSRARDTEAFF	TGTGCCACCAGCAGAGCCAGGGATACTGAAGCTTTCTTT
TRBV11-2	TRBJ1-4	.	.	CASSLGAGGNEKLFF	TGTGCCAGCAGCTTAGGGGCAGGTGGGAATGAAAAACTGTTTTTT
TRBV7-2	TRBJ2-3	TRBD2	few	CASSPAGLAGKDTQYF	TGTGCCAGCAGCCCTGCGGGACTAGCAGGAAAAGATACGCAGTATTTT
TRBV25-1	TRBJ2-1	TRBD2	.	CASRAITSGGSNEQFF	TGTGCCAGCAGGGCTATTACTAGCGGGGGTTCCAATGAGCAGTTCTTC
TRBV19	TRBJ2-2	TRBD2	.	CASSIEGGFTGELFF	TGTGCCAGTAGTATAGAGGGGGGGTTCACCGGGGAGCTGTTTTTT
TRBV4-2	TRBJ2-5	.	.	CASSPGTPKETQYF	TGTGCCAGCAGCCCAGGGACTCCCAAAGAGACCCAGTACTTC
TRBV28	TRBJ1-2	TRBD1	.	CAIGTGTYNYGYTF	TGTGCCATCGGGACAGGGACTTATAACTATGGCTACACCTTC
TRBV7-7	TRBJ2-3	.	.	CASSQEVGTSTDTQYF	TGTGCCAGCAGTCAGGAGGTCGGAACAAGCACAGATACGCAGTATTTT
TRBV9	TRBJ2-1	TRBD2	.	CASSVDGGSYNEQFF	TGTGCCAGCAGCGTAGACGGGGGGTCCTACAATGAGCAGTTCTTC
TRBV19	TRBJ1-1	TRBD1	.	CASSMEQGNDFF	TGTGCCAGTAGTATGGAACAGGGGAATGATTTCTTT
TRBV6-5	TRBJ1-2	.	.	CASSYSGPDGGYTF	TGTGCCAGCAGTTACTCGGGCCCGGATGGGGGCTACACCTTC
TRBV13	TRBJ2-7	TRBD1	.	CASSQLGQNSYEQYF	TGTGCCAGCAGCCAATTGGGACAGAACTCCTACGAGCAGTACTTC
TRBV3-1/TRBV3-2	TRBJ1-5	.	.	CASSLGLFNQPQHF	TGTGCCAGCAGCCTTGGACTGTTCAATCAGCCCCAGCATTTT
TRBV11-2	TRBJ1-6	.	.	CASSLEGSASPLHF	TGTGCCAGCAGCTTAGAGGGTAGCGCCTCACCCCTCCACTTT
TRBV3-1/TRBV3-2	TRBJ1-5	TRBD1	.	CASSRSRGTGSNQPQHF	TGTGCCAGCAGCCGAAGTCGAGGGACAGGGAGCAATCAGCCCCAGCATTTT
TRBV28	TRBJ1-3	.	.	CASRRTTGNTIYF	TGTGCCAGCAGGAGAACTACTGGAAACACCATATATTTT
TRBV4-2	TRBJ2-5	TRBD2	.	CASSQDLAGGQETQYF	TGTGCCAGCAGCCAAGATCTAGCGGGGGGTCAAGAGACCCAGTACTTC
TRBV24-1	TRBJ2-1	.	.	CATSGGASNEQFF	TGTGCCACCAGTGGGGGAGCATCCAATGAGCAGTTCTTC
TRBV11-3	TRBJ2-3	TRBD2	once	CASSPRGDTQYF	TGTGCCAGCAGCCCGCGGGGGGATACGCAGTATTTT
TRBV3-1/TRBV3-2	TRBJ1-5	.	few	CASSQAGMNQPQHF	TGTGCCAGCAGCCAAGCGGGAATGAATCAGCCCCAGCATTTT
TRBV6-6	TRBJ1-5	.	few	CATEPVSRGNQPQHF	TGTGCCACTGAACCGGTCTCTCGGGGGAATCAGCCCCAGCATTTT
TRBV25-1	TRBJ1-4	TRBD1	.	CASSELGQTDEKLFF	TGTGCCAGCAGTGAATTGGGACAGACCGATGAAAAACTGTTTTTT
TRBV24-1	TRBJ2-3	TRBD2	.	CATSDFGGGTDTQYF	TGTGCCACCAGTGATTTCGGCGGGGGTACAGATACGCAGTATTTT
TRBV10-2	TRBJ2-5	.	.	CASSEWGTLQETQYF	TGCGCCAGCAGTGAATGGGGGACATTGCAAGAGACCCAGTACTTC
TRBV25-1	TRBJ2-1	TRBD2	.	CASSDLTSGGFYNEQFF	TGTGCCAGCAGTGACCTCACTAGCGGGGGGTTTTACAATGAGCAGTTCTTC
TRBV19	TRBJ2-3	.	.	CASSILPAADTQYF	TGTGCCAGTAGTATCCTCCCCGCCGCGGATACGCAGTATTTT
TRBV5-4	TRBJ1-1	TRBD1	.	CASSATMTGHTEAFF	TGTGCCAGCAGCGCTACTATGACAGGGCACACTGAAGCTTTCTTT
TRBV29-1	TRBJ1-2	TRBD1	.	CSVRQGANYGYTF	TGCAGCGTTAGACAGGGGGCTAACTATGGCTACACCTTC
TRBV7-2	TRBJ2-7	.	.	CASSLAGGRDSQYF	TGTGCCAGCAGCTTAGCGGGCGGCCGGGACTCTCAGTACTTC
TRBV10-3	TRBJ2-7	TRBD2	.	CAISDSTSGGLSYEQYF	TGTGCCATCAGTGATTCGACTAGCGGGGGGCTGTCCTACGAGCAGTACTTC
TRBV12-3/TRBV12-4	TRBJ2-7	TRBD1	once	CASSPGQGGEQYF	TGTGCCAGCAGTCCAGGACAGGGAGGCGAGCAGTACTTC
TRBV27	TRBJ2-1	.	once	CASSPSTGGGNEQFF	TGTGCCAGCAGTCCTTCCACAGGGGGAGGGAATGAGCAGTTCTTC
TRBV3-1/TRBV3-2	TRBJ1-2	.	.	CASSQGNINYGYTF	TGTGCCAGCAGCCAAGGTAATATTAACTATGGCTACACCTTC
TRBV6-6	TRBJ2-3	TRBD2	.	CASSRTTGTRTDTQYF	TGTGCCAGCAGTCGCACGACCGGGACTAGGACAGATACGCAGTATTTT
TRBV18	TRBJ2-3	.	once	CASSPLTGRSTDTQYF	TGTGCCAGCTCACCATTAACAGGGAGAAGCACAGATACGCAGTATTTT
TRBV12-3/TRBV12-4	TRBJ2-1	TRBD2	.	CASSRGGYNEQFF	TGTGCCAGCAGTCGGGGGGGGTACAATGAGCAGTTCTTC
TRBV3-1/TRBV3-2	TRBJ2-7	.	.	CASSQNDYPGQQYF	TGTGCCAGCAGCCAGAATGACTACCCCGGGCAGCAGTACTTC
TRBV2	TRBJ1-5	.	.	CASSWTASNQPQHF	TGTGCCAGCAGTTGGACAGCGAGCAATCAGCCCCAGCATTTT
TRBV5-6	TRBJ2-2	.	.	CASSLGGEAGELFF	TGTGCCAGCAGCTTGGGAGGGGAGGCCGGGGAGCTGTTTTTT
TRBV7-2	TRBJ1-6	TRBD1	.	CASSLGGQGPSPLHF	TGTGCCAGCAGCTTAGGGGGACAGGGCCCTTCACCCCTCCACTTT